There are a few counts of the clone carrying this TCR beta chain. Its antigen is currently unknown. Patients who underwent sequencing had shown CD8+CD57+ cell expansion by flow cytometry. Each patient carried a diagnosis of severe acquired aplastic anemia. Therapy had not been given to patients before blood sampling. Profiling that covered TCR beta VDJ and CDR3 relied on genomic DNA as its template. Each CDR3 protein is one row after TCRdb ran MiXCR on the reads. The sample holds about 160,000 distinct CDR3 sequences, 40% to 55% seen once. The entry originates in a study of CD8+CD57+ T cells in acquired aplastic anemia. Across the study: On average, sorted CD4+ and CD8+ cells gave 3 to 3.5 ug of DNA.

Trimming cost V 5 bases and J 2 bases, with 10 bases left between them. Germline V gene sequence: CDR1 SGHNT, CDR2 YENEEA. The CDR3 length is 14 residues. Study results and caveats: Patients and controls were found to share 25 to 35 CD8+ CDR3 sequences.

The sequenced material came from sorted CD4+, CD8+, or CD8+CD57+ T cells (not recorded which) from PBMCs. J is TRBJ1-3 and V is TRBV11-3, with D unresolved. This TCR came from a human donor with aplastic anemia. The CDR3 reads CASSPSMAGNTIYF. CDR3 nucleotides: TGTGCCAGCAGCCCTAGCATGGCTGGAAACACCATATATTTT.